What follows are 30 T cell receptor beta chains derived from one specimen sequenced in a study of STAT5B mutations in CD4+ large granular lymphocyte leukemia. The data were produced by immunoSEQ multiplex PCR, yet TCRdb's version contains in-frame clones alone and is incomplete. The sample has 40,000 to 55,000 clones, 80% to 85% seen once. The sequencing input was CD4+ T cells from blood buffy coats. Receptors originate from a human donor in good health.

The chain carries TRBV6-1 and TRBJ1-1; D not certain. Deletions cut 3 bases from V and 1 base from J, with 6 bases between. This CDR3 has 13 residues. Per the germline V gene, CDR1 is MNHNS and CDR2 is SASEGT. CDR3 sequence: CASSETWNTEAFF. In nucleotides, the CDR3 is TGTGCCAGCAGTGAGACCTGGAACACTGAAGCTTTCTTT.

The chain joins TRBV27 to TRBJ2-5, with 7 bases identical to TRBD2. The V and J ends lost 3 bases and 1 base, in that order; junction bases with no gene match: 5. Germline V gene sequence: CDR1 MNHEY, CDR2 SMNVEV (reference sequence). CDR3 size: 15 residues. The CDR3 loop reads CASSLGGGTQETQYF. CDR3 DNA sequence: TGTGCCAGCAGTTTGGGCGGGGGAACCCAAGAGACCCAGTACTTC.

The chain employs TRBV5-6 and TRBJ1-5; no firm D call. Trimming left V 4 bases short and J 7 bases short, with 15 bases between. The CDR3 extends over 14 amino acids. The V gene's germline CDR1 is SGHDT and CDR2 YYEEEE. The CDR3 DNA reads TGTGCCAGCAGCGCCAAACAGACGTTACAGCCCCAGCATTTT. It codes for CASSAKQTLQPQHF.

V and J are TRBV5-1 and TRBJ2-5; D may be TRBD2 (6 bases). TRBJ2-7 matches the DNA end more closely, so the J call is doubtful. The CDR3 contains 15 residues. Looked up from germline, CDR1 is SGHRS and CDR2 is YFSETQ. This CDR3 is CASSLLGRGDYEQYF. As DNA, the CDR3 is TGCGCCAGCAGCTTGCTCGGGAGAGGCGACTACGAGCAGTACTTC.

The V and J genes are TRBV5-1 and TRBJ2-6, with D tentatively TRBD1 (8 bases). The CDR3 is 16 residues long. From germline, CDR1 is SGHRS and CDR2 YFSETQ. The ends were cut back, 2 bases at V and 2 bases at J, with 11 bases in the middle. Here the CDR3 DNA reads TGCGCCAGCAGCTTCACAGGGGGGGCTGGGGCCAACGTCCTGACTTTC. This codes for CASSFTGGAGANVLTF.

The chain combines TRBV7-3 with TRBJ1-2; a possible D gene is TRBD1 (5 bases). The CDR3 extends over 13 amino acids. Trimming shortened V by 5 bases and J by 7 bases, and 14 bases separated the two germline ends. Germline assignment: CDR1 SGHTA and CDR2 FQGTGA. CDR3 sequence reads: CASSPGRESGYTF. Here the CDR3 DNA reads TGTGCCAGCAGCCCAGGGAGGGAGAGTGGCTACACCTTC.

This rearrangement joins TRBV23-1 to TRBJ1-3, with unresolved D. TRBV23-1 is classed as an ORF, of uncertain function. Trimming shortened V by 6 bases and J by 0 bases, and 6 bases separated the two germline ends. CDR3 length equals 13 residues. DNA of the CDR3: TGCGCCAGCAGAGGCAGCTCTGGAAACACCATATATTTT. The encoded protein is CASRGSSGNTIYF.

The rearrangement uses TRBV7-6 and TRBJ2-3, with D maybe TRBD2 (5 bases). The CDR3 runs to 13 residues. The V gene's germline CDR1 is SGHVS and CDR2 FNYEAQ. V lost 5 bases and J 4 bases, leaving 10 bases between the germline ends. The CDR3 loop is CASSIGLADTQYF. The DNA for the CDR3 is TGTGCCAGCAGCATCGGACTGGCAGATACGCAGTATTTT.

This sequence joins TRBV4-2 and TRBJ2-1, with TRBD2 matching over 8 bases. This CDR3 spans 15 amino acids. V was clipped by 0 bases and J by 7 bases; unmatched bases: 5. Germline CDR1 and CDR2: LGHNA and YNFKEQ. CDR3 nucleotides: TGTGCCAGCAGCCAAGAAAACGGGAGGGGAAATGAGCAGTTCTTC. Its translation is CASSQENGRGNEQFF.

J is TRBJ2-7 and V is TRBV5-1, with TRBD2 as a possible D gene (5 bases). The germline V gene encodes CDR1 SGHRS and CDR2 YFSETQ. CDR3 length: 16 amino acids. V was shortened by 2 bases and J by 2 bases, with 17 bases between the two germline ends. This chain's CDR3 is CASSLTLYGLTYEQYF. CDR3 bases: TGCGCCAGCAGCTTAACCCTTTATGGACTGACCTACGAGCAGTACTTC. Based on the CDR3 plus reference TRBV5-1 and TRBJ2-7, the full variable domain is KAGVTQTPRYLIKTRGQQVTLSCSPISGHRSVSWYQQTPGQGLQFLFEYFSETQRNKGNFPGRFSGRQFSNSRSEMNVSTLELGDSALYLCASSLTLYGLTYEQYFGPGTRLTVT.

The chain has TRBV7-9 and TRBJ2-2; 7 bases are shared with TRBD2. Germline V gene data show CDR1 as SEHNR and CDR2 as FQNEAQ (reference sequence). CDR3 length equals 14 residues. V trimming: 7 bases; J trimming: 6 bases; junction bases outside the gene matches: 8. The chain's CDR3 is CASTKSGEAGELFF. DNA for the CDR3: TGTGCCAGCACCAAAAGCGGGGAAGCCGGGGAGCTGTTTTTT.

This sequence joins TRBV5-4 and TRBJ1-1; 8 bases align to TRBD1. The CDR3 has 16 amino acids. Germline CDR1 is SGHNT and CDR2 is YYREEE (reference sequence). Trimming took 4 bases from V and 2 from J; bases not matched to a gene: 10. The CDR3 region has the DNA TGTGCCAGCAGCACTCCGGGCAGGGGGCTTAACACTGAAGCTTTCTTT. As protein: CASSTPGRGLNTEAFF.

The V gene is TRBV18, the J gene TRBJ1-5; D call uncertain. The CDR3 spans 13 residues. With 6 bases removed from V and 2 bases from J, the gap between germline ends came to 8 bases. CDR1 and CDR2 (germline): KGHSH, LQKENI. CDR3: CASSTGGNQPQHF. In DNA, the CDR3 is TGTGCCAGCTCGACCGGGGGCAATCAGCCCCAGCATTTT. Full variable domain (remainder filled in from reference TRBV18 and TRBJ1-5): NAGVMQNPRHLVRRRGQEARLRCSPMKGHSHVYWYRQLPEEGLKFMVYLQKENIIDESGMPKERFSAEFPKEGPSILRIQQVVRGDSAAYFCASSTGGNQPQHFGDGTRLSIL.

V usage is TRBV2 and J usage is TRBJ2-7; D gene unclear. With 4 bases removed from V and 2 bases from J, the gap between germline ends came to 6 bases. This CDR3 has 12 residues. Germline CDR1 and CDR2: SNHLY and FYNNEI. The CDR3 DNA is TGTGCCAGCAGTGTACAGCCCTACGAGCAGTACTTC. Amino acids: CASSVQPYEQYF.

The rearrangement uses TRBV28 and TRBJ1-2; TRBD1 matches 7 bases. The CDR3 covers 15 residues. Germline V gene lookup returns CDR1 MDHEN and CDR2 SYDVKM. After removal of 6 bases from V and 5 bases from J, the junction contained 12 bases not matched to a gene. The CDR3 here is CASRDARTGAYGYTF. For the CDR3, the DNA is TGTGCCAGCAGGGACGCCCGGACAGGTGCATATGGCTACACCTTC.

This clone turned up a few times. The chain is built from TRBV2 and TRBJ1-1; TRBD1 is a possible D gene (5 bases). The V end lost 8 bases, the J end lost 1 base, and 11 bases lay between the germline ends. The length of the CDR3 is 13 residues. Germline CDR1 is SNHLY and CDR2 is FYNNEI. The CDR3 sequence: CASGWGRNTEAFF. CDR3 nucleotides: TGTGCCAGCGGCTGGGGGAGGAACACTGAAGCTTTCTTT.

CDR3 DNA: TGTGCCAGCAGAGCGTGGGGGTCGGGCGGGGAGCTGTTTTTT. As protein: CASRAWGSGGELFF. J is TRBJ2-2 and V is TRBV7-3; perhaps D is TRBD1 or TRBD2 (5 bases each). The CDR3 totals 14 residues. The V end was cut by 6 bases, the J end by 7 bases, with 15 bases between. Germline-derived CDR1 and CDR2 are SGHTA and FQGTGA.

The J gene is TRBJ1-1, the V gene TRBV29-1, with a tentative D call TRBD1 (5 bases). The CDR3 runs 13 residues. V was trimmed by 4 bases and J by 2 bases, leaving 11 bases between them. Germline CDR1 and CDR2: SQVTM and ANQGSEA. CDR3 residues: CSVADSSNTEAFF. In DNA, the CDR3 is TGCAGCGTTGCAGACAGTTCCAACACTGAAGCTTTCTTT.

The chain employs TRBV6-1 and TRBJ1-5, with TRBD1 as a possible D gene (6 bases). Per the germline V gene, CDR1 is MNHNS and CDR2 is SASEGT. This CDR3 has 14 amino acids. Trimming removed 7 bases at V and 1 base at J, with 11 bases between. CDR3 in amino acids: CASTEGQSNQPQHF. DNA of the CDR3: TGTGCCAGCACTGAGGGACAAAGCAATCAGCCCCAGCATTTT.

The chain combines TRBV6-1 with TRBJ2-4, with TRBD1 matching over 10 bases. Trimming cost V 3 bases and J 8 bases; bases outside gene matches: 7. The CDR3 runs 15 residues. Germline CDR1 MNHNS, CDR2 SASEGT. CDR3 coding DNA: TGTGCCAGCAGTGACCGACAGGGGGCGCATCACATTCAGTACTTC. This encodes CASSDRQGAHHIQYF.

The rearrangement uses TRBV13 and TRBJ2-2, with TRBD1 identical over 7 bases. V was pared by 5 bases and J by 2 bases, with 8 bases of the junction left unmatched. The CDR3 runs to 16 residues. The germline CDR1 and CDR2 sequences are PRHDT and FYEKMQ (reference sequence). CDR3 coding DNA: TGTGCCAGCAGCCGAATAGGGACAGTTAACACCGGGGAGCTGTTTTTT. Its translation is CASSRIGTVNTGELFF.

V gene TRBV5-6 combines with J gene TRBJ2-2; D remains ambiguous. The V gene's germline CDR1 is SGHDT and CDR2 YYEEEE. The CDR3 sequence is 16 residues long. V was cut by 0 bases and J by 4 bases, with 13 bases left in between. CDR3 in amino acids: CASSLDGTLGTGELFF. In nucleotides, the CDR3 is TGTGCCAGCAGCTTGGATGGCACCCTCGGCACCGGGGAGCTGTTTTTT.

J is TRBJ1-5 and V is TRBV6-1; the D is unclear. The CDR3 is 13 residues long. Germline assignment: CDR1 MNHNS and CDR2 SASEGT. The V gene lost 3 bases and the J gene lost 4 bases, with 7 bases spanning the gap. In DNA form, the CDR3 reads TGTGCCAGCAGTGAGAAAGAAAATCAGCCCCAGCATTTT. The encoded protein is CASSEKENQPQHF.

CDR3 nucleotides: TGTGCCAGCAGCGTTAGTAGCGGGTTCTGGGAGCAGTACTTC. This gives the protein CASSVSSGFWEQYF. V gene TRBV9 combines with J gene TRBJ2-7; 7 bases map to TRBD2. CDR3 length: 14 amino acids. V shed 2 bases and J 7 bases; nucleotides not matched to a gene: 9. Germline CDR1 reads SGDLS; CDR2 reads YYNGEE.

The chain carries TRBV6-4 and TRBJ2-3, with TRBD2 as a possible D gene (5 bases). The CDR3 is 13 residues long. Trimming left V 4 bases short and J 2 bases short, with 7 bases between. Per germline, CDR1 MRHNA and CDR2 SNTAGT. The CDR3 sequence is CASSGGFTDTQYF. The CDR3 DNA is TGTGCCAGCAGTGGAGGGTTCACAGATACGCAGTATTTT.

This chain uses TRBV2 with TRBJ1-6; D call uncertain. The CDR3 sequence is 15 residues long. V was shortened by 5 bases and J by 10 bases, with 18 bases between the two germline ends. Germline assignment: CDR1 SNHLY and CDR2 FYNNEI. The CDR3, as DNA: TGTGCCAGCAGTACCCGGCAGACCCTTGGGTCACCCCTCCACTTT. This encodes CASSTRQTLGSPLHF. Looking up the rest from reference TRBV2 and TRBJ1-6 gives the full variable domain: EPEVTQTPSHQVTQMGQEVILRCVPISNHLYFYWYRQILGQKVEFLVSFYNNEISEKSEIFDDQFSVERPDGSNFTLKIRSTKLEDSAMYFCASSTRQTLGSPLHFGNGTRLTVT.

CDR3 amino acids: CASSLEWRYEQYF. The CDR3 DNA reads TGCGCCAGCAGCTTGGAGTGGCGCTACGAGCAGTACTTC. This chain joins TRBV5-1 and TRBJ2-7; D uncertain. CDR1 and CDR2 from the germline V gene are SGHRS and YFSETQ. The CDR3 totals 13 residues. The V end lost 0 bases, the J end lost 3 bases, and 7 bases lay between the germline ends.

This clone was detected a few times. The gene calls are TRBV28 and TRBJ1-5; D remains ambiguous. The germline gives CDR1 MDHEN, CDR2 SYDVKM. V was cut by 7 bases and J by 11 bases, with 18 bases left in between. The CDR3 has 13 residues. CDR3 bases: TGTGCCAGCATTGGGCCCCCTAGCGGGACCCAGCATTTT. This codes for CASIGPPSGTQHF.

Worth noting for this clone: One junction end does not reproduce the germline sequence, and a read error may be involved. J is TRBJ2-1 and V is TRBV11-3, with 9 positions matching TRBD2. Germline CDR1 reads SGHNT; CDR2 reads YENEEA. This CDR3 region has 13 residues. In DNA form, the CDR3 reads TGTGCCAGCAGCTTAGATCGGGCGAGCGGGAGGCTCTTC. It specifies CASSLDRASGRLF.

This clone was found once. This chain connects TRBV2 to TRBJ2-1; a weak D match, TRBD1 (6 bases). V was cut by 6 bases and J by 8 bases, with 17 bases left in between. The CDR3 sequence is 14 residues long. The germline gives CDR1 SNHLY, CDR2 FYNNEI. The CDR3, as DNA: TGTGCCAGCAGCGACGTTGTTAAGGGGGATGAGCAGTTCTTC. It translates to CASSDVVKGDEQFF. The entire variable domain, with the rest obtained from reference TRBV2 and TRBJ2-1, is as follows: EPEVTQTPSHQVTQMGQEVILRCVPISNHLYFYWYRQILGQKVEFLVSFYNNEISEKSEIFDDQFSVERPDGSNFTLKIRSTKLEDSAMYFCASSDVVKGDEQFFGPGTRLTVL.